Listed here are 14 T cell receptor beta chains from one sample, sequenced in a study of T cells in severe cutaneous drug reactions. The patients sequenced had a carbamazepine-induced Stevens-Johnson syndrome or toxic epidermal necrolysis reaction. The iRepertoire multiplex PCR system with TCR subtype-specific primers built both bulk and single-cell libraries. No DNA is given; TCRdb re-called the multiplex PCR reads and lists each CDR3 protein once. The sample table includes over 2,000 distinct CDR3 sequences. Specimen: PBMCs. These receptors all come from a human donor with Stevens-Johnson syndrome, a severe cutaneous drug reaction.

By frequency, this clonotype is medium-sized. V gene TRBV11-2 combines with J gene TRBJ2-5. Germline values: CDR1 SGHAT, CDR2 FQNNGV. The CDR3 spans 12 residues. The CDR3 sequence: CASSSYQETQYF.

The chain has TRBV6-5 and TRBJ2-7; the TRBD2 assignment by TCRdb is unverifiable without DNA. CDR1 is MNHEY, CDR2 SVGAGI, per germline. The CDR3 runs 16 residues. This chain's CDR3 is CASSYSKAGGDYEQYF.

The genes are TRBV15 and TRBJ2-1; lacking DNA, the TRBD1 call made by TCRdb goes unchecked. Looked up from germline, CDR1 is LNHNV and CDR2 is YYDKDF (reference sequence). CDR3 length: 16 residues. This CDR3 reads CATSTATGALHNEQFF.

This chain uses TRBV5-1 with TRBJ1-6; checking the TCRdb D call of TRBD1 is not possible without DNA. CDR3 length equals 16 residues. The V gene's germline CDR1 is SGHRS and CDR2 YFSETQ. The CDR3 is CASSFQPGTENSPLHF. The full variable domain, in which reference TRBV5-1 and TRBJ1-6 provide the parts outside the CDR3, is KAGVTQTPRYLIKTRGQQVTLSCSPISGHRSVSWYQQTPGQGLQFLFEYFSETQRNKGNFPGRFSGRQFSNSRSEMNVSTLELGDSALYLCASSFQPGTENSPLHFGNGTRLTVT.

V gene TRBV9 combines with J gene TRBJ2-7; without DNA, the TCRdb call of TRBD1 cannot be checked. The CDR3 spans 15 residues. Per germline, CDR1 SGDLS and CDR2 YYNGEE. This CDR3 is CASSPGTGGIYEQYF.

Frequency places this clonotype as medium-sized. The CDR3 sequence is CATRTGSGPETQYF. The J gene is TRBJ2-5, the V gene TRBV6-1; TCRdb outputs TRBD1, but without DNA this stays unchecked. The CDR3 consists of 14 residues. CDR1 is MNHNS, CDR2 SASEGT, per germline.

This chain joins TRBV6-6 and TRBJ2-1; the D call from TCRdb, TRBD2, cannot be confirmed without DNA. Germline CDR1 MNHNY, CDR2 SVGAGI (reference sequence). This CDR3 comprises 16 residues. The CDR3 region is CASSYLLAGEENEQFF.

According to its frequency, this clonotype is medium-sized. The CDR3 spells CASSDSYEQYF. V gene TRBV6-2 or TRBV6-3 combines with J gene TRBJ2-7. There are 11 residues in the CDR3. From germline, CDR1 is MNHEY and CDR2 SVGEGT.

By frequency, this clonotype registers medium-sized. This sequence joins TRBV27 and TRBJ2-2; TCRdb's D call of TRBD2 is untestable without DNA. The CDR3 spans 14 residues. Germline V gene lookup returns CDR1 MNHEY and CDR2 SMNVEV (reference sequence). The CDR3 loop is CASSRDSGTGELFF.

The chain joins TRBV4-1 to TRBJ1-1; with no DNA, the TCRdb D assignment of TRBD1 cannot be verified. The CDR3 consists of 14 residues. Per the germline V gene, CDR1 is MGHRA and CDR2 is YSYEKL. The CDR3 sequence: CASSQAGRNTEAFF.

The rearrangement links TRBV7-2 to TRBJ2-3; TCRdb's D gene call, TRBD1, goes unchecked for lack of DNA. CDR1 is SGHTA, CDR2 FQGNSA, per germline. The CDR3 consists of 14 residues. CDR3 protein: CASSLWGYTDTQYF.

This clonotype is deemed medium-sized by its frequency. The chain has TRBV10-3 and TRBJ1-5. This CDR3 has 14 amino acids. Per the germline V gene, CDR1 is ENHRY and CDR2 is SYGVKD. The CDR3 reads CAISDHVSNQPQHF.

J is TRBJ2-5 and V is TRBV6-2 or TRBV6-3; TCRdb reports TRBD1, a call that lacks DNA to check it against. CDR3 length equals 15 residues. Germline V CDR1 and CDR2: MNHEY, SVGEGT. CDR3 amino acids: CTSSSGQGATETQYF.

This chain links TRBV28 with TRBJ2-1; the D call from TCRdb, TRBD2, cannot be confirmed without DNA. Germline V lookup: CDR1 MDHEN, CDR2 SYDVKM. This CDR3 has 16 amino acids. The CDR3 protein is CASSFSGTSTYNEQFF.